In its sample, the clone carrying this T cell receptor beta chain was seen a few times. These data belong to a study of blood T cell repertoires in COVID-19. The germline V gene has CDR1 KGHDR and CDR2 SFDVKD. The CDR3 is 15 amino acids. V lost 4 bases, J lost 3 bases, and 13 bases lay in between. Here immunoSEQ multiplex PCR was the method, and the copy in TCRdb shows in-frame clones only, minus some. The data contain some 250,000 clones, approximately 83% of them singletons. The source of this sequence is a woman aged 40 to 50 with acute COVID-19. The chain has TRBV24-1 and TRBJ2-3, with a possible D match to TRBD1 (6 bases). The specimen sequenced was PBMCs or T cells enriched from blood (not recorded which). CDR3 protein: CATSEGQIETDTQYF. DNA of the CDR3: TGTGCCACCAGTGAAGGACAGATAGAGACAGATACGCAGTATTTT.